Sequencing of this TCR beta chain was carried out in a study of cytomegalovirus exposure and HLA in healthy donors. This clone was observed a handful of times. A multiplex PCR was run with 60 Vbeta primers and 13 Jbeta primers. Profiling relied on immunoSEQ multiplex PCR, and the TCRdb table lists in-frame clones only, not all of them. Altogether around 150,000 clones are present, more than 60% being singletons, with the ten largest covering around 7.7%. The CDR3 sequence is 13 residues long. Germline loops: CDR1 SGHVS, CDR2 FNYEAQ. V gave up 3 bases and J gave up 5 bases, with 10 bases separating them.

The sequenced sample consisted of PBMCs. This receptor was identified in a woman in her 40s in good health and CMV-seropositive. The genes are TRBV7-6 and TRBJ1-1; D might be TRBD1 (5 bases). The CDR3 sequence is CASSLRGLTEAFF. In DNA form, the CDR3 reads TGTGCCAGCAGCTTGCGGGGGTTGACTGAAGCTTTCTTT.